Below are 16 T cell receptor beta chains sequenced from a single sample in a study of cytomegalovirus exposure and HLA in healthy donors. Both 60 Vbeta primers and 13 Jbeta primers went into the PCR. Here immunoSEQ multiplex PCR was the method, and the copy in TCRdb shows in-frame clones only, minus some. The repertoire includes about 63,000 clones, under 85% of them detected once, and less than 3% sits in the top ten. The sequencing input was PBMCs. The receptors here all came from a woman in her 30s in good health and CMV-seronegative.

V gene TRBV11-1 combines with J gene TRBJ2-2, with 7 bases lining up with TRBD1. V was clipped by 1 base and J by 1 base; unmatched bases: 0. CDR3 length: 15 amino acids. Germline V lookup: CDR1 SGHAT, CDR2 FQDESV (reference sequence). The CDR3 region is CASSLGTGNTGELFF. For the CDR3, the DNA is TGTGCCAGCAGCTTAGGGACAGGGAACACCGGGGAGCTGTTTTTT. The full variable domain, its missing parts supplied by reference TRBV11-1 and TRBJ2-2, is EAEVAQSPRYKITEKSQAVAFWCDPISGHATLYWYRQILGQGPELLVQFQDESVVDDSQLPKDRFSAERLKGVDSTLKIQPAELGDSAMYLCASSLGTGNTGELFFGEGSRLTVL.

The chain joins TRBV29-1 to TRBJ2-3, with 8 bases aligning to TRBD1. This CDR3 region has 15 residues. CDR1 SQVTM and CDR2 ANQGSEA come from the germline V gene. Losses at the gene ends were 7 bases for V and 0 bases for J; bases not matched to a gene: 9. DNA for the CDR3: TGCAGCGCGCGGACAGGGACAACTAGCACAGATACGCAGTATTTT. This gives the protein CSARTGTTSTDTQYF.

The genes are TRBV6-1 and TRBJ2-4, with a possible D match to TRBD2 (6 bases). The germline V gene encodes CDR1 MNHNS and CDR2 SASEGT. The CDR3 length is 14 residues. V lost 2 bases, J lost 16 bases, and 21 bases lay in between. The CDR3 loop reads CASSEWDSTYGLYF. CDR3 in DNA: TGTGCCAGCAGTGAATGGGACTCCACCTACGGGCTCTACTTC.

V usage is TRBV11-3 and J usage is TRBJ2-2, with D maybe TRBD1 (6 bases). This CDR3 has 14 residues. V was trimmed by 5 bases and J by 6 bases, leaving 13 bases between them. The germline V gene encodes CDR1 SGHNT and CDR2 YENEEA. CDR3 loop: CASSPGVGAGELFF. DNA of the CDR3: TGTGCCAGCAGCCCAGGGGTGGGGGCCGGGGAGCTGTTTTTT.

This clone was counted a few times. V and J are TRBV13 and TRBJ1-2; a weak D match, TRBD1 (5 bases). The V end lost 5 bases, the J end lost 0 bases, and 19 bases lay between the germline ends. Germline lookup yields CDR1 PRHDT and CDR2 FYEKMQ (reference sequence). The CDR3 has 17 amino acids. CDR3 amino acids: CASSRGGDGGTNYGYTF. The CDR3 nucleotides read TGTGCCAGCAGCCGGGGGGGGGACGGTGGGACTAACTATGGCTACACCTTC.

This clone showed up just once. V is TRBV18 and J is TRBJ2-7; possibly TRBD2 for D (5 bases). V lost 2 bases and J 1 base, leaving 12 bases between the germline ends. CDR1 KGHSH and CDR2 LQKENI come from the germline V gene. The CDR3 consists of 15 residues. The DNA for the CDR3 is TGTGCCAGCTCACCAACGAGGGTAGGATCCTACGAGCAGTACGTC. Its protein product is CASSPTRVGSYEQYV.

The sample holds one count of this clone. This chain links TRBV18 with TRBJ2-5; 9 bases fit TRBD1. V gave up 3 bases and J gave up 4 bases; unmatched junction bases: 6. CDR1 is KGHSH and CDR2 is LQKENI in the germline V gene. CDR3 length: 15 residues. The CDR3, as DNA: TGTGCCAGCTCACCTGGACAGGGGTGGGGAGAGACCCAGTACTTC. As protein: CASSPGQGWGETQYF.

This clone occurred once. V is TRBV5-1 and J is TRBJ2-5; TRBD1 agrees at 7 bases. The DNA matches TRBJ2-7 better at its end, which makes the J call doubtful. CDR1 is SGHRS, CDR2 YFSETQ, per germline. CDR3 length: 15 residues. CDR3 coding DNA: TGCGCCAGCAGCTTGGGGACAGGTTTCAGGTACGAGCAGTACTTC. It encodes CASSLGTGFRYEQYF.

The V call is TRBV7-9, the J call TRBJ2-7; TRBD1 matches 9 bases. The CDR3 contains 16 residues. The V gene's germline CDR1 is SEHNR and CDR2 FQNEAQ (reference sequence). Losses at the gene ends were 1 base for V and 4 bases for J; bases not matched to a gene: 8. Here the CDR3 DNA reads TGTGCCAGCAGCTTAGAGAAGGGACAGGGAAATTACGAGCAGTACTTC. This translates into CASSLEKGQGNYEQYF.

This clone was seen once. This sequence joins TRBV15 and TRBJ2-2; 10 bases align to TRBD1. Germline CDR1 LNHNV, CDR2 YYDKDF (reference sequence). The ends lost 5 bases at V and 5 bases at J; junction bases unmatched: 5. The CDR3 loop spans 15 amino acids. This CDR3 reads CATSGDRGITGELFF. DNA for the CDR3: TGTGCCACCAGCGGGGACAGGGGTATTACCGGGGAGCTGTTTTTT.

The genes are TRBV9 and TRBJ1-3; D is unclear. Trimming pared 1 base from V and 8 bases from J, leaving 19 bases between. Germline loops: CDR1 SGDLS, CDR2 YYNGEE. The CDR3 length is 16 residues. CDR3 protein: CASSVQGRTQADTIYF. CDR3 DNA: TGTGCCAGCAGCGTACAAGGGAGGACCCAAGCGGACACCATATATTTT.

V usage is TRBV13 and J usage is TRBJ1-5, with no clear D. The CDR3 sequence is 14 residues long. Between the trimmed V and J ends, which lost 0 bases and 5 bases, there was a span of 8 bases. Germline V lookup: CDR1 PRHDT, CDR2 FYEKMQ (reference sequence). The CDR3 sequence: CASSLGGRDQPQHF. As DNA, the CDR3 is TGTGCCAGCAGCTTAGGGGGGAGGGATCAGCCCCAGCATTTT.

The chain employs TRBV9 and TRBJ1-2, with D unresolved. This CDR3 is 12 amino acids long. Germline values: CDR1 SGDLS, CDR2 YYNGEE. Trimming took 4 bases from V and 4 from J, leaving 8 bases between them. CDR3 residues: CASSNLAYGYTF. For the CDR3, the DNA is TGTGCCAGCAGCAACCTGGCCTATGGCTACACCTTC.

This rearrangement joins TRBV30 to TRBJ1-1; TRBD1 might be the D (6 bases). Germline V lookup: CDR1 GTSNPN, CDR2 SVGIG (reference sequence). Trimming removed 5 bases at V and 8 bases at J, with 9 bases between. The CDR3 consists of 10 residues. The CDR3 region has the DNA TGTGCCTGGGCGGACAGAGAAGCTTTCTTT. Protein product: CAWADREAFF. Drawing the rest from reference TRBV30 and TRBJ1-1, the complete variable domain is SQTIHQWPATLVQPVGSPLSLECTVEGTSNPNLYWYRQAAGRGLQLLFYSVGIGQISSEVPQNLSASRPQDRQFILSSKKLLLSDSGFYLCAWADREAFFGQGTRLTVV.

V is TRBV5-4 and J is TRBJ2-4; 15 bases are a match to TRBD2. The CDR3 spans 18 residues. The V and J ends lost 4 bases and 0 bases, in that order; junction bases with no gene match: 5. The germline V gene encodes CDR1 SGHNT and CDR2 YYREEE (reference sequence). The CDR3 loop is CASSPGLAGGLAKNIQYF. Here the CDR3 DNA reads TGTGCCAGCAGCCCGGGACTAGCGGGGGGCCTAGCCAAAAACATTCAGTACTTC.

The J gene is TRBJ1-1, the V gene TRBV9; D is ambiguous. In germline, CDR1 is SGDLS, CDR2 YYNGEE. This CDR3 has 15 residues. V was pared by 4 bases and J by 3 bases, with 16 bases between. CDR3 protein: CASSPSVATYTEAFF. The CDR3, as DNA: TGTGCCAGCAGCCCATCGGTAGCAACGTACACTGAAGCTTTCTTT.